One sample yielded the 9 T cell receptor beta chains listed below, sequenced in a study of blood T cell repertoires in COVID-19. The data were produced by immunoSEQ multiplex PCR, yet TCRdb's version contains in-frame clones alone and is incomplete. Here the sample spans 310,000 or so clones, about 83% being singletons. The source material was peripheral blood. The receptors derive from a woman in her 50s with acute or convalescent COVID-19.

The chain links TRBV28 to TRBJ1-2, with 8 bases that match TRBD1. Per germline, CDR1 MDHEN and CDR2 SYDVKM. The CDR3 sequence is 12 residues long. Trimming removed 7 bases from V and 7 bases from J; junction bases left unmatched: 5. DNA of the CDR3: TGTGCCAGCAACGACAGGGGAGGTGGCTACACCTTC. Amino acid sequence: CASNDRGGGYTF.

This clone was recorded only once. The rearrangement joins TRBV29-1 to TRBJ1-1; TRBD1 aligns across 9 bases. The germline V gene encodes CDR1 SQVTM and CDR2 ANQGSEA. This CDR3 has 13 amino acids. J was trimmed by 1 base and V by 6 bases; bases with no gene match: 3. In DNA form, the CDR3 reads TGCAGCGTGGTGGGACAGGGGAACACTGAAGCTTTCTTT. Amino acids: CSVVGQGNTEAFF. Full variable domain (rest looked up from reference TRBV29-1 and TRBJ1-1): SAVISQKPSRDICQRGTSLTIQCQVDSQVTMMFWYRQQPGQSLTLIATANQGSEATYESGFVIDKFPISRPNLTFSTLTVSNMSPEDSSIYLCSVVGQGNTEAFFGQGTRLTVV.

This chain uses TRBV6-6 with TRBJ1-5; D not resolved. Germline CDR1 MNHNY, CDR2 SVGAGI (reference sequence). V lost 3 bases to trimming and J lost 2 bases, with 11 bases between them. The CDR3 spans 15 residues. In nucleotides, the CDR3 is TGTGCCAGCAGTTATGGGCAGAGTGGCAATCAGCCCCAGCATTTT. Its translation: CASSYGQSGNQPQHF.

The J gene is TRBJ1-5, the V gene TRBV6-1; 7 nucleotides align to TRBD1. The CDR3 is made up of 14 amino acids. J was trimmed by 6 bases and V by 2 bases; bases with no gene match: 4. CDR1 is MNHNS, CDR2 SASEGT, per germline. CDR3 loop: CASSELGGSQPQHF. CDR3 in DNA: TGTGCCAGCAGTGAACTAGGGGGCTCTCAGCCCCAGCATTTT.

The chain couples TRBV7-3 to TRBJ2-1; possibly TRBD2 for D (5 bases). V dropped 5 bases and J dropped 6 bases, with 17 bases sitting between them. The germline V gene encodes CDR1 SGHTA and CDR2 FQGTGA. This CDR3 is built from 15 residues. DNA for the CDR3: TGTGCCAGCAGCCGTCCCGGGATCGTGGGCAATGAGCAGTTCTTC. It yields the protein CASSRPGIVGNEQFF.

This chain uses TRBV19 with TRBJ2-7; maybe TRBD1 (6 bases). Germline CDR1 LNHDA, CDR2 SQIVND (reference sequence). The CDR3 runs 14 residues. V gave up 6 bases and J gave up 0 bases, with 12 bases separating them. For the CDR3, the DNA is TGTGCCAGTAGGAGACAGGCGAGCTCCTACGAGCAGTACTTC. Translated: CASRRQASSYEQYF.

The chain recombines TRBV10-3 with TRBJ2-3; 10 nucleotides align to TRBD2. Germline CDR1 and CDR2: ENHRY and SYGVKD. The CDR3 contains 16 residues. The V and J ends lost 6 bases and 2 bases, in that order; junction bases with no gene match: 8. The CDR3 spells CAISSSGRAATDTQYF. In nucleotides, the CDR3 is TGTGCCATCAGCTCGAGCGGGAGGGCCGCCACAGATACGCAGTATTTT.

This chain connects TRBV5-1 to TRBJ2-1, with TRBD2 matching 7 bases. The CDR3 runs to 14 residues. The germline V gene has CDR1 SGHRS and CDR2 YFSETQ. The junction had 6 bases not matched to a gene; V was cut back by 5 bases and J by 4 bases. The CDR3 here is CASRRTGGYNEQFF. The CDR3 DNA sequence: TGCGCCAGCAGAAGAACGGGAGGATACAATGAGCAGTTCTTC.

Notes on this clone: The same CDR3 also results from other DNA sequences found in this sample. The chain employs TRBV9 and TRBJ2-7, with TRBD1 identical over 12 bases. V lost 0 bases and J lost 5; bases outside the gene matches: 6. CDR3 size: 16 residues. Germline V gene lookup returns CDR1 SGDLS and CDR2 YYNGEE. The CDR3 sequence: CASSVGPGQGADEQYF. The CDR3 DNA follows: TGTGCCAGCAGCGTAGGACCGGGACAGGGGGCAGACGAGCAGTACTTC.